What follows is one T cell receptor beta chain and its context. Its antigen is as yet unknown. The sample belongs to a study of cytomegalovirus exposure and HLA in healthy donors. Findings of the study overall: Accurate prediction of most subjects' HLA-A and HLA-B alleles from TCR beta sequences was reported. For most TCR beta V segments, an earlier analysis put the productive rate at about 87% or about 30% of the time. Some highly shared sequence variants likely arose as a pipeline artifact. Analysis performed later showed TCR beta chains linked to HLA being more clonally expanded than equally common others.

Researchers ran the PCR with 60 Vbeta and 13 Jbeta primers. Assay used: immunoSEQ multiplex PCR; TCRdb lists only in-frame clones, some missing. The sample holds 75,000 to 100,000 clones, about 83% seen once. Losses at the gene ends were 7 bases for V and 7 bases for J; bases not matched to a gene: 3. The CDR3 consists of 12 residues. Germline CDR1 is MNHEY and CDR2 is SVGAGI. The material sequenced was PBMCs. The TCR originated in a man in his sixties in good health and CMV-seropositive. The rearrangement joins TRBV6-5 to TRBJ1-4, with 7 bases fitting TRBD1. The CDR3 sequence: CASKGAGEKLFF. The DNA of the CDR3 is TGTGCCAGCAAGGGGGCCGGTGAAAAACTGTTTTTT.